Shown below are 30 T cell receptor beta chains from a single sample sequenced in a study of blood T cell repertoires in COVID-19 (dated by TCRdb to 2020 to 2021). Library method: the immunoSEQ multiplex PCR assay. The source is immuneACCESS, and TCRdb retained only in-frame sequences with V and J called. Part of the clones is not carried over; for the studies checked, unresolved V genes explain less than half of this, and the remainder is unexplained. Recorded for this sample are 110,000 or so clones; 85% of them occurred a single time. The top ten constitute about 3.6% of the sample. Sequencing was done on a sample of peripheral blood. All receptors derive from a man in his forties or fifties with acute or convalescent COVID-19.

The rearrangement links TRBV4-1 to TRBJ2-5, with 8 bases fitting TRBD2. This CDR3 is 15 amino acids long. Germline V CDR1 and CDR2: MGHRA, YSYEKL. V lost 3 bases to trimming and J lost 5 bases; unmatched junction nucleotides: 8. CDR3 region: CASSQYYGGDETQYF. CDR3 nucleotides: TGCGCCAGCAGCCAGTATTACGGGGGGGACGAGACCCAGTACTTC.

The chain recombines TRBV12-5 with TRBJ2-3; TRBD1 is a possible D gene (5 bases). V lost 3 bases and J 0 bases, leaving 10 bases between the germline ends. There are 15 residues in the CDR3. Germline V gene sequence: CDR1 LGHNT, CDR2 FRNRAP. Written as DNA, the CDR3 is TGTGCTAGTGGTTTAGGGGTTTTAAGCACAGATACGCAGTATTTT. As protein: CASGLGVLSTDTQYF.

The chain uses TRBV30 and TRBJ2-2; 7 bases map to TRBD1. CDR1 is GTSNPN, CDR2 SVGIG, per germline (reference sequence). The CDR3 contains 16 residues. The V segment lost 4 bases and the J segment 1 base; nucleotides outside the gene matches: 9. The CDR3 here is CAWTKGQDLNTGELFF. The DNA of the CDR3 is TGTGCCTGGACCAAAGGACAGGACCTGAACACCGGGGAGCTGTTTTTT.

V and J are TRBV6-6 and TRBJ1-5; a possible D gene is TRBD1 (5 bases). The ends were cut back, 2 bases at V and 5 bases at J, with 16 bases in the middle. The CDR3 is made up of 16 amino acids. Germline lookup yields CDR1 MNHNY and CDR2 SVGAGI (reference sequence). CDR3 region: CASSYIGGMGDQPQHF. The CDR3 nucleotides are TGTGCCAGCAGTTACATCGGAGGGATGGGGGATCAGCCCCAGCATTTT.

CDR3 in amino acids: CASRRDRVDEQYF. The CDR3 bases are TGTGCCAGCAGGCGGGACAGGGTCGACGAGCAGTACTTC. V usage is TRBV12-3 or TRBV12-4 and J usage is TRBJ2-7; 9 bases align to TRBD1. This CDR3 has 13 residues. J was trimmed by 5 bases and V by 6 bases; bases with no gene match: 5.

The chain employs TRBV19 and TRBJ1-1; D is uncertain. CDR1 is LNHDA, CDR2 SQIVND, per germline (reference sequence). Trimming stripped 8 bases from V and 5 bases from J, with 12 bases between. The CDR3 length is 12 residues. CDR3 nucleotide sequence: TGTGCCAGTGGCGGGAGGTGGACTGAAGCTTTCTTT. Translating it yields CASGGRWTEAFF.

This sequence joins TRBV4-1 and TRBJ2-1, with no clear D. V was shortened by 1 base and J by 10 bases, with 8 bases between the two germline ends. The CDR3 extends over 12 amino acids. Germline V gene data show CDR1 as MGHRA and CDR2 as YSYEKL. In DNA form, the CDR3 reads TGCGCCAGCAGCCAAGGAGGCACAGAGCAGTTCTTC. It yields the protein CASSQGGTEQFF.

The CDR3 spells CASSQQGARGNTIYF. Written as DNA, the CDR3 is TGCGCCAGCAGCCAACAGGGGGCACGAGGAAACACCATATATTTT. The chain couples TRBV4-1 to TRBJ1-3; 8 nucleotides agree with TRBD1. Looked up from germline, CDR1 is MGHRA and CDR2 is YSYEKL. The CDR3 has 15 residues. Losses at the gene ends were 2 bases for V and 4 bases for J; bases not matched to a gene: 4.

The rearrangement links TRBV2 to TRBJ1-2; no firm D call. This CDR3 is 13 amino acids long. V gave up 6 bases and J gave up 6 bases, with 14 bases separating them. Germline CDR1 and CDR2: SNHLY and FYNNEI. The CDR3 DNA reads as TGTGCCAGCAGCGGAGCGGGAATCGATGGCTACACCTTC. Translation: CASSGAGIDGYTF.

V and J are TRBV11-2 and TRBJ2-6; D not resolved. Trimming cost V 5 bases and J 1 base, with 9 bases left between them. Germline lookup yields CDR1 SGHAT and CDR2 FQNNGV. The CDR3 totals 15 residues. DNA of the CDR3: TGTGCCAGCAGCCCCTCTAGTTCTGGGGCCAACGTCCTGACTTTC. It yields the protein CASSPSSSGANVLTF.

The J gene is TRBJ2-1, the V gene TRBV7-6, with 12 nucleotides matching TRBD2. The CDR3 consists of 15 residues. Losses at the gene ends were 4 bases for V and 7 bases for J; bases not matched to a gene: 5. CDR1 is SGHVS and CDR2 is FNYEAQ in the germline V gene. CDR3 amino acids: CASSSGTSGLNEQFF. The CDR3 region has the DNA TGTGCCAGCAGCTCGGGGACTAGCGGGCTGAATGAGCAGTTCTTC.

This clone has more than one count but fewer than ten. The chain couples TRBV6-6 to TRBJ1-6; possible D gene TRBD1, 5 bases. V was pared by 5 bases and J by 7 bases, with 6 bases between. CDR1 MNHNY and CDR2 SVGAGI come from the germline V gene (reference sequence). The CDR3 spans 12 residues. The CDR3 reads CASSAGNSPLHF. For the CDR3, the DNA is TGTGCCAGCAGTGCAGGGAATTCACCCCTCCACTTT.

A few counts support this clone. The CDR3 DNA reads as TGTGCCAGCAGCCCTCAAGGGACAGACCTCAGGGAGCAGTACTTC. It yields the protein CASSPQGTDLREQYF. The chain combines TRBV11-2 with TRBJ2-7; 7 bases align to TRBD1. Germline trimming cut 5 bases from V and 7 bases from J; bases unmatched to any gene: 14. The germline V gene encodes CDR1 SGHAT and CDR2 FQNNGV. This CDR3 region has 15 residues.

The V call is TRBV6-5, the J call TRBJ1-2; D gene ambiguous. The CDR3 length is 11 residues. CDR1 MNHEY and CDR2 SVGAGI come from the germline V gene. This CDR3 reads CATDGIYGYTF. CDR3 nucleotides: TGTGCGACCGACGGGATCTATGGCTACACCTTC.

The CDR3 is CSVMGRAPGHSTGELFF. CDR3 DNA: TGCAGCGTTATGGGGCGCGCCCCGGGACACAGCACCGGGGAGCTGTTTTTT. The V and J genes are TRBV29-1 and TRBJ2-2, with D maybe TRBD1 (6 bases). With 5 bases removed from V and 4 bases from J, the gap between germline ends came to 23 bases. Germline V gene data show CDR1 as SQVTM and CDR2 as ANQGSEA. The CDR3 sequence is 17 residues long.

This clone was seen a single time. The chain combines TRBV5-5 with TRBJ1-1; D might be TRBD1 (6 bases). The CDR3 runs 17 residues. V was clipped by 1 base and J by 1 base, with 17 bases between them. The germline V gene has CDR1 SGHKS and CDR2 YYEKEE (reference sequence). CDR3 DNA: TGTGCCAGCAGCTTGCGCCCCCCCTTACAGGGGAACACTGAAGCTTTCTTT. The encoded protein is CASSLRPPLQGNTEAFF.

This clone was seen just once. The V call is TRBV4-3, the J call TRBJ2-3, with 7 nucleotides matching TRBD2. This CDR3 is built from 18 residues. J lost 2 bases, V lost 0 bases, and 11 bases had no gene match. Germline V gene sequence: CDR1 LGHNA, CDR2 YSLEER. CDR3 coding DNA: TGCGCCAGCAGCCAAGACCGCCCAGCGGGGTTTTCCACAGATACGCAGTATTTT. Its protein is CASSQDRPAGFSTDTQYF.

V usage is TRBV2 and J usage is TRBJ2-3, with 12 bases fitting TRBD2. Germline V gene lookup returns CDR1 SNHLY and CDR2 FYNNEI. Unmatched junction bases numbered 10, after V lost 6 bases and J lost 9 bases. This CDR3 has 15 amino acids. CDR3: CASRIRLAGEFTQYF. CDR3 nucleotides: TGTGCCAGCAGGATCCGACTAGCGGGGGAGTTCACGCAGTATTTT.

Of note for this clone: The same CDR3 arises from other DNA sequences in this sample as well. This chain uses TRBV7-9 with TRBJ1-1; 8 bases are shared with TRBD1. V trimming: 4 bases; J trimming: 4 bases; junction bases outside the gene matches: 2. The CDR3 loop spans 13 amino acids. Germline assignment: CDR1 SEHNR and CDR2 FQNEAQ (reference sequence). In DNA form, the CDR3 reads TGTGCCAGCAGCTCACAGGGGGGCACTGAAGCTTTCTTT. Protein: CASSSQGGTEAFF. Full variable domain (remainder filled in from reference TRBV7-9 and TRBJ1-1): DTGVSQNPRHKITKRGQNVTFRCDPISEHNRLYWYRQTLGQGPEFLTYFQNEAQLEKSRLLSDRFSAERPKGSFSTLEIQRTEQGDSAMYLCASSSQGGTEAFFGQGTRLTVV.

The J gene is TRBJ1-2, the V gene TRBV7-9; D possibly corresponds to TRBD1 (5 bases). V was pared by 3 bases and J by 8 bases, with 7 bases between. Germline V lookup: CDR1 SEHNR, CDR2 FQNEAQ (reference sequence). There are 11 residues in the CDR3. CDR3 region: CASSFTGGYTF. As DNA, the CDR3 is TGTGCCAGCAGCTTTACAGGAGGCTACACCTTC.

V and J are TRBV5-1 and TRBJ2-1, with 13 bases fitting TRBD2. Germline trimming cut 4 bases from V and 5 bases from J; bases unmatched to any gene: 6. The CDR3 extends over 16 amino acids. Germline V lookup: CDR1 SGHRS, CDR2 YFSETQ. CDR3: CASSLGLAGVDNEQFF. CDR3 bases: TGCGCCAGCAGCCTAGGACTAGCGGGGGTCGACAATGAGCAGTTCTTC.

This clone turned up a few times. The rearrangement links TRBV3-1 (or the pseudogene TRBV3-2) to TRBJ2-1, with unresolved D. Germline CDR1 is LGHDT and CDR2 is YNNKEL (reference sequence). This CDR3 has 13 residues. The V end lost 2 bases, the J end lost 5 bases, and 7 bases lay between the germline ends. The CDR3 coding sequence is TGTGCCAGCAGCCAACTAGGAGACAATGAGCAGTTCTTC. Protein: CASSQLGDNEQFF.

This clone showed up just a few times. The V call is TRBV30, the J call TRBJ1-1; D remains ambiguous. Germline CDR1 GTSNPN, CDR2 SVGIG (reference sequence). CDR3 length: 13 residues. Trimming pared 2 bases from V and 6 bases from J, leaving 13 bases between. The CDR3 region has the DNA TGTGCCTGGAGTATTTTAGATTTGGCTGAAGCTTTCTTT. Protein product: CAWSILDLAEAFF.

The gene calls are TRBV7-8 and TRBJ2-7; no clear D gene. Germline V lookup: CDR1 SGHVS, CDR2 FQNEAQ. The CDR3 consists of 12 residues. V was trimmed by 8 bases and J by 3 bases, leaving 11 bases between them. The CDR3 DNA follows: TGTGCCAGCGTGGCAGAGGACTACGAGCAGTACTTC. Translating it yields CASVAEDYEQYF.

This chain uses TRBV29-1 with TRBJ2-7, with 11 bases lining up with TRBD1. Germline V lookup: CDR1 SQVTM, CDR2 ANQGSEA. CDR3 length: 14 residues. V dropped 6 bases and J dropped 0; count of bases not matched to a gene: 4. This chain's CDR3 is CSVGGTGGSYEQYF. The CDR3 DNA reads TGCAGCGTAGGAGGGACAGGGGGCTCCTACGAGCAGTACTTC.

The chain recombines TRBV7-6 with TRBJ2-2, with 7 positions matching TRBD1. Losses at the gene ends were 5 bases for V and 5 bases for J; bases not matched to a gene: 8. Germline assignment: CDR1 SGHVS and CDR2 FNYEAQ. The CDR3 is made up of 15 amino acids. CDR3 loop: CASSPGDSRTGELFF. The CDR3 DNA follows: TGTGCCAGCAGCCCCGGGGACAGCCGGACCGGGGAGCTGTTTTTT.

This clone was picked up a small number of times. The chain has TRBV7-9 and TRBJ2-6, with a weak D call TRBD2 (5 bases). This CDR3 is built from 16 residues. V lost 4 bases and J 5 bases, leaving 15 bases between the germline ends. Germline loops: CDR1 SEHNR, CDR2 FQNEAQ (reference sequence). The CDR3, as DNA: TGTGCCAGCAGCTCTTCTCGAGGGAACTGGGCCAACGTCCTGACTTTC. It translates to CASSSSRGNWANVLTF.

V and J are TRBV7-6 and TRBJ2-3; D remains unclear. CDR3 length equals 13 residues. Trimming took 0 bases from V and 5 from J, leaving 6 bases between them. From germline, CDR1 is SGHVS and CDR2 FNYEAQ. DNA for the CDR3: TGTGCCAGCAGCTTAGCTCAGTTAGATACGCAGTATTTT. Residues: CASSLAQLDTQYF.

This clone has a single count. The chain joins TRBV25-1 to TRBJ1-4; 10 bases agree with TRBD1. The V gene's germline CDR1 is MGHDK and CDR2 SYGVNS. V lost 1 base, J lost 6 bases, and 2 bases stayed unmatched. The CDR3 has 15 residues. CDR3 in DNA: TGTGCCAGCAGTGAATTTGGACAGGGGGATGAAAAACTGTTTTTT. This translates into CASSEFGQGDEKLFF.

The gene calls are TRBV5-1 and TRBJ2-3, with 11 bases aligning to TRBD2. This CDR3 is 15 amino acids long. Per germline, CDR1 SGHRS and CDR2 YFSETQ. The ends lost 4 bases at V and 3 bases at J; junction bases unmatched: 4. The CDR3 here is CASSMTSGATDTQYF. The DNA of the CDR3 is TGCGCCAGCAGCATGACTAGCGGGGCGACAGATACGCAGTATTTT.